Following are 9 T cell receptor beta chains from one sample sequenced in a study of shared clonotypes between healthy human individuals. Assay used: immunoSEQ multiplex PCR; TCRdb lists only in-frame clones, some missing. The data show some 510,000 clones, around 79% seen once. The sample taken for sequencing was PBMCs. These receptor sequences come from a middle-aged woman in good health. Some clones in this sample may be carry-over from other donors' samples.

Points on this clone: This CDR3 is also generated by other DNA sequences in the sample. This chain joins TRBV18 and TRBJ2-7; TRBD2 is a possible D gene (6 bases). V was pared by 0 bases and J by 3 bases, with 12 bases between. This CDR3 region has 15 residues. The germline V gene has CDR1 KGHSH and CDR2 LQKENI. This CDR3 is CASSPPSGSIYEQYF. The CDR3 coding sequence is TGTGCCAGCTCACCACCCAGCGGGTCCATCTACGAGCAGTACTTC.

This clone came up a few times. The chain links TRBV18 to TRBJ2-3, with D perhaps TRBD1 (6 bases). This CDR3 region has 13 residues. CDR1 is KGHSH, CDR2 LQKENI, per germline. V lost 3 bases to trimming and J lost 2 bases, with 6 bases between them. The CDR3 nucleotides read TGTGCCAGCTCACCGGGGGCCACAGATACGCAGTATTTT. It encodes CASSPGATDTQYF.

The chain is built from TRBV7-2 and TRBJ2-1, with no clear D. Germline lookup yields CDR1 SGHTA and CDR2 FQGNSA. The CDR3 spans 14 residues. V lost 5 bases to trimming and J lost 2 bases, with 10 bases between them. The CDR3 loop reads CASSVEVTYNEQFF. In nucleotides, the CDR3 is TGTGCCAGCAGCGTAGAGGTTACCTACAATGAGCAGTTCTTC.

CDR3: CASRGRSSGQYF. In DNA, the CDR3 is TGTGCCAGCAGGGGACGGAGTTCAGGGCAGTACTTC. This sequence joins TRBV6-5 and TRBJ2-7; D could derive from TRBD1 or TRBD2 (5 bases each). The germline V gene encodes CDR1 MNHEY and CDR2 SVGAGI. V was clipped by 6 bases and J by 9 bases, with 15 bases between them. The CDR3 loop spans 12 amino acids.

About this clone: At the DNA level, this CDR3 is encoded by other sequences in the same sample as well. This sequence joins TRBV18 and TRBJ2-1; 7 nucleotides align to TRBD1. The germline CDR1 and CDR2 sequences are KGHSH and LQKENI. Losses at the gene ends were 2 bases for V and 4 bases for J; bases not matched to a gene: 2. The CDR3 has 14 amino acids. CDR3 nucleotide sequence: TGTGCCAGCTCACCATCAGGGGGTTACAATGAGCAGTTCTTC. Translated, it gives CASSPSGGYNEQFF.

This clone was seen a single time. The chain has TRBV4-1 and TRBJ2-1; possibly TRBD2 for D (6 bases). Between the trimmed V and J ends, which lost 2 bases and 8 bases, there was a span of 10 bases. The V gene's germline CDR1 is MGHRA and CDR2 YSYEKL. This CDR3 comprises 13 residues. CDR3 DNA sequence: TGCGCCAGCAGCCAACGGGAGTTCTATGAGCAGTTCTTC. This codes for CASSQREFYEQFF.

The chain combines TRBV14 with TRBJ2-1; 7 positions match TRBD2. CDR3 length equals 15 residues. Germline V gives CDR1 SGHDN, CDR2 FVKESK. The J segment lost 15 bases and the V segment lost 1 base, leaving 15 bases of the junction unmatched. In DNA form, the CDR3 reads TGTGCCAGCAGCCAAGTGGAGGGAGGACTAGAAGTACTGTTCTTC. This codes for CASSQVEGGLEVLFF.

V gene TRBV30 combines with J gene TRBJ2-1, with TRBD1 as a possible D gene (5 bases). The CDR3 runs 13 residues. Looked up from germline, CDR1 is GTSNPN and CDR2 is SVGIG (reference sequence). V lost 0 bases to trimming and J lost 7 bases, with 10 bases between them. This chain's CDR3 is CAWSVGVRNEQFF. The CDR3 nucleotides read TGTGCCTGGAGTGTAGGGGTCCGGAATGAGCAGTTCTTC.

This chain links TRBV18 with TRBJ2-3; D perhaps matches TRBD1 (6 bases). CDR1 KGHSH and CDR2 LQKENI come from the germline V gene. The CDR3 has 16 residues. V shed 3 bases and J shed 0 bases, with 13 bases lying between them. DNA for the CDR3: TGTGCCAGCTCACCCACAACAGGGCGAAGCACAGATACGCAGTATTTT. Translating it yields CASSPTTGRSTDTQYF.